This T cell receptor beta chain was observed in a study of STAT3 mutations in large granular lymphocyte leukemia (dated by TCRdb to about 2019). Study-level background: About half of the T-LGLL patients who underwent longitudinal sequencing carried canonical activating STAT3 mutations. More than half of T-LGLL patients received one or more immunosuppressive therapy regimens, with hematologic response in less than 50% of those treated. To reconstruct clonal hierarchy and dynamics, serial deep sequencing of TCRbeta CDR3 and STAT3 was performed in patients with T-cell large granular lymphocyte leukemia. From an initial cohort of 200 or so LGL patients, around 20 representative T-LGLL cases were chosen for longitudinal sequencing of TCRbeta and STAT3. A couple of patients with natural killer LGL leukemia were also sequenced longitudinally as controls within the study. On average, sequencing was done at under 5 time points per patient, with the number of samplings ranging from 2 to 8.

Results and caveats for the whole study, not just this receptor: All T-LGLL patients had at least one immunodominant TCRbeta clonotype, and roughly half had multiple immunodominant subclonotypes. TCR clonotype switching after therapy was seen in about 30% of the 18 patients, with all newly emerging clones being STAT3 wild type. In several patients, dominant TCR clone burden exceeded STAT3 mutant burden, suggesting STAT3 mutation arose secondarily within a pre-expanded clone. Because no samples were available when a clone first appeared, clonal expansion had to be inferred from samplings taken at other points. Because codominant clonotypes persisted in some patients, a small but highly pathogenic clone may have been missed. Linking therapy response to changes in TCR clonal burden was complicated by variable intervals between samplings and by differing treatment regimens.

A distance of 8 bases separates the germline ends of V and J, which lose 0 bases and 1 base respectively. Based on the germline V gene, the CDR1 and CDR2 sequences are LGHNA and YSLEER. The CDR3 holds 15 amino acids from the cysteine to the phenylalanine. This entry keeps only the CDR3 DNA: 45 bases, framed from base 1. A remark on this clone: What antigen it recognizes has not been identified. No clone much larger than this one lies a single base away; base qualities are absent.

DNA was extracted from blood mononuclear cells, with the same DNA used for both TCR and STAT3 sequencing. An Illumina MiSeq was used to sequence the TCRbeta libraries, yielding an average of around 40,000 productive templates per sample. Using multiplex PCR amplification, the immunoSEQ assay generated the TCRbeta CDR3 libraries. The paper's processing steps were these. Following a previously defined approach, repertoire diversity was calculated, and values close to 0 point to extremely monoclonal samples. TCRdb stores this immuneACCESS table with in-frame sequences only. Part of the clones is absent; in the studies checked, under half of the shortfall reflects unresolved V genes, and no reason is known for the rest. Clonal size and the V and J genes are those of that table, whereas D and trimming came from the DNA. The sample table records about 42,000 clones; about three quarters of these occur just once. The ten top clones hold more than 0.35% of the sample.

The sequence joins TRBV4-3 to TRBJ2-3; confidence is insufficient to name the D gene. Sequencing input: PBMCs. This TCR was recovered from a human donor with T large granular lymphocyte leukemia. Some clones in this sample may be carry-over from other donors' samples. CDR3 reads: CASSQDRQGTDTQYF. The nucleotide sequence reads TGCGCCAGCAGCCAAGATCGGCAGGGCACAGATACGCAGTATTTT.